The clone carrying this T cell receptor beta chain was seen a few times. Its antigen is not known. Clones were read by immunoSEQ multiplex PCR, and TCRdb kept only the in-frame ones, dropping some. The sample carries roughly 20,000 clones, over 70% recorded once. The sample belongs to a study of somatic mutations in cytotoxic T cells in rheumatoid arthritis. About the study: Among the T-cell populations stained with V beta antibodies, some were separated by flow sorting at nearly 100% purity, including V beta1+ cells whose TCRB was sequenced.

Trimming shortened V by 9 bases and J by 8 bases, and 10 bases separated the two germline ends. The CDR3 runs 10 residues. CDR1 is LNHDA, CDR2 SQIVND, per germline (reference sequence). Study-level points and caveats: Rheumatoid arthritis patients were compared with age-matched healthy controls, and their CD8+ T-cell clonality did not differ significantly.

The chain links TRBV19 to TRBJ1-1, with D maybe TRBD1 (6 bases). The specimen sequenced was CD8+ T cells sorted from blood. The receptor was isolated from a woman aged 55-69 years in good health. The CDR3 reads CASGTGEAFF. The CDR3 DNA reads as TGTGCCAGCGGCACAGGGGAAGCTTTCTTT.